This T cell receptor beta chain was observed in a study of cytomegalovirus exposure and HLA in healthy donors. Remarks on this clone: What it binds is not known.

Primers for the PCR totalled 60 Vbeta and 13 Jbeta. Produced via immunoSEQ multiplex PCR; TCRdb's table is partial and in-frame only. The table records approximately 150,000 clones, approximately 73% of them present only once. Germline V gives CDR1 WSHSY, CDR2 SAAADI. The germline V and J ends were trimmed by 6 bases and 5 bases, with 16 bases remaining between them. The CDR3 sequence is 14 residues long. The study, taken as a whole, reports: Likely technical artifact: a cluster of highly shared sequence variants. Sequencing depth roughly uniform across donors was assumed in presence/absence analyses. Investigators reported 150 to 200 TCR beta chains as tied to cytomegalovirus.

Sequenced input: PBMCs. The clonotype comes from a man aged 50 or older in good health and CMV-seronegative. V gene TRBV10-2 combines with J gene TRBJ2-5; D remains ambiguous. The CDR3 DNA reads TGCGCCAGCAGCGGTTCAGGTTTCTTCGAGACCCAGTACTTC. Translated: CASSGSGFFETQYF.